The 25 T cell receptor beta chains below come from one sample, sequenced in a study of shared clonotypes between healthy human individuals. Here immunoSEQ multiplex PCR was the method, and the copy in TCRdb shows in-frame clones only, minus some. The top ten hold about 0.34% of the sample, which has 1.6 million or so clones, 98% seen once. Source material: naive CD4+ T cells sorted from blood. Described subset: CD45RA+ positively selected. The receptor source for this set is a man aged 30 to 45 in good health.

This chain links TRBV6-1 with TRBJ2-7, with 11 positions matching TRBD2. The CDR3 length is 14 residues. Germline-derived CDR1 and CDR2 are MNHNS and SASEGT. With V trimmed by 10 bases and J by 4 bases, 9 bases remained unmatched. The CDR3 DNA sequence: TGTGCCACGGTTCGGACTAGCGGGTCTTACGAGCAGTACTTC. This translates into CATVRTSGSYEQYF.

The rearrangement joins TRBV28 to TRBJ2-3; D perhaps matches TRBD2 (7 bases). V was trimmed by 5 bases and J by 8 bases, leaving 11 bases between them. This CDR3 comprises 12 residues. Germline CDR1 and CDR2: MDHEN and SYDVKM. The CDR3 bases are TGTGCCAGCAGTATAGGGGGGGGTACGCAGTATTTT. Translated: CASSIGGGTQYF. Using reference TRBV28 and TRBJ2-3 for the parts outside the CDR3, the full variable domain is DVKVTQSSRYLVKRTGEKVFLECVQDMDHENMFWYRQDPGLGLRLIYFSYDVKMKEKGDIPEGYSVSREKKERFSLILESASTNQTSMYLCASSIGGGTQYFGPGTRLTVL.

Notes on this clone: The sample carries other DNA sequences with the same CDR3. The chain carries TRBV5-1 and TRBJ2-3; 7 bases fit TRBD2. Losses at the gene ends were 4 bases for V and 0 bases for J; bases not matched to a gene: 2. The CDR3 runs to 14 residues. Germline assignment: CDR1 SGHRS and CDR2 YFSETQ. In nucleotides, the CDR3 is TGCGCCAGCAGCCTTAGCGGGAGCACAGATACGCAGTATTTT. Its translation: CASSLSGSTDTQYF.

The chain is built from TRBV5-8 and TRBJ2-1; D ambiguous. V was cut by 2 bases and J by 9 bases, with 9 bases left in between. Germline lookup yields CDR1 SGHTS and CDR2 YDEGEE. The CDR3 has 12 amino acids. For the CDR3, the DNA is TGTGCCAGCAGCTTACTGACGAGTGAGCAGTTCTTC. Protein product: CASSLLTSEQFF.

The rearrangement links TRBV4-1 to TRBJ1-2; perhaps TRBD1 as D (6 bases). This CDR3 is 15 amino acids long. The V gene lost 5 bases and the J gene lost 8 bases, with 21 bases spanning the gap. Germline V lookup: CDR1 MGHRA, CDR2 YSYEKL. The CDR3 nucleotides read TGCGCCAGCAGCTCACCGGGACAAACTCGATGGGGCTACACCTTC. Its protein is CASSSPGQTRWGYTF.

This chain links TRBV29-1 with TRBJ1-1; 9 bases match TRBD1. This CDR3 has 14 residues. Per germline, CDR1 SQVTM and CDR2 ANQGSEA. V gave up 7 bases and J gave up 0 bases; unmatched junction bases: 6. Here the CDR3 reads CSGYRGPMNTEAFF. In DNA, the CDR3 is TGCAGCGGGTACAGGGGGCCAATGAACACTGAAGCTTTCTTT.

This clone was counted once. The gene calls are TRBV29-1 and TRBJ2-1; D ambiguous. CDR3 length: 13 amino acids. The germline CDR1 and CDR2 sequences are SQVTM and ANQGSEA. Trimming removed 3 bases at V and 16 bases at J, with 22 bases between. As DNA, the CDR3 is TGCAGCGTTGACCAGGCGTCCACGGGTTGGAGATTCTTC. Protein: CSVDQASTGWRFF.

In the case of this clone: The same CDR3 is also encoded by other DNA sequences in this sample. The genes are TRBV5-1 and TRBJ2-1; 9 bases are shared with TRBD1. CDR3 length: 15 amino acids. Germline assignment: CDR1 SGHRS and CDR2 YFSETQ. J lost 4 bases, V lost 4 bases, and 6 bases had no gene match. The CDR3 sequence is CASSLPGTGYNEQFF. The CDR3 DNA reads as TGCGCCAGCAGCCTTCCCGGGACAGGGTACAATGAGCAGTTCTTC.

The chain joins TRBV28 to TRBJ2-1, with 12 bases identical to TRBD2. In germline, CDR1 is MDHEN, CDR2 SYDVKM. This CDR3 is built from 19 residues. The ends lost 4 bases at V and 4 bases at J; junction bases unmatched: 14. The CDR3, as DNA: TGTGCCAGCAGTTCCGGACTAGCGGGAACCTACCTTGGGTACAATGAGCAGTTCTTC. It translates to CASSSGLAGTYLGYNEQFF.

This clone was seen once. This chain connects TRBV29-1 to TRBJ2-1; D is ambiguous. V lost 6 bases and J lost 0, with 9 bases in between. The CDR3 loop spans 13 amino acids. Per the germline V gene, CDR1 is SQVTM and CDR2 is ANQGSEA. The CDR3 loop reads CSVPLSSYNEQFF. The DNA for the CDR3 is TGCAGCGTCCCCCTTAGCTCCTACAATGAGCAGTTCTTC.

This clone was observed once. The CDR3 sequence: CASSFTGDAYEQYF. The CDR3 coding sequence is TGCGCCAGCAGCTTCACAGGGGACGCCTACGAGCAGTACTTC. V and J are TRBV5-1 and TRBJ2-7, with 7 bases lining up with TRBD1. Germline-derived CDR1 and CDR2 are SGHRS and YFSETQ. V gave up 2 bases and J gave up 2 bases; unmatched junction bases: 4. The CDR3 covers 14 residues.

The chain combines TRBV6-5 with TRBJ1-5; TRBD1 aligns across 8 bases. V was clipped by 5 bases and J by 5 bases; unmatched bases: 8. This CDR3 has 15 amino acids. Germline V CDR1 and CDR2: MNHEY, SVGAGI. The chain's CDR3 is CASSHRTGSYQPQHF. DNA of the CDR3: TGTGCCAGCAGTCATAGGACAGGGAGCTATCAGCCCCAGCATTTT.

V usage is TRBV10-3 and J usage is TRBJ2-2; TRBD2 matches at 15 bases. In germline, CDR1 is ENHRY, CDR2 SYGVKD. J gave up 1 base and V 6 bases, and 6 bases lay outside the gene matches. The CDR3 covers 18 residues. The CDR3 DNA reads TGTGCCATCAGAAGGGGACTAGCGGGAGGAGGGAACACCGGGGAGCTGTTTTTT. Encoded protein: CAIRRGLAGGGNTGELFF.

This rearrangement joins TRBV2 to TRBJ2-6; a weak D match, TRBD1 (5 bases). The germline V gene encodes CDR1 SNHLY and CDR2 FYNNEI. The CDR3 runs to 16 residues. Between the trimmed V and J ends, which lost 6 bases and 2 bases, there was a span of 14 bases. CDR3 residues: CASRGPSLAGANVLTF. CDR3 in DNA: TGTGCCAGCAGGGGGCCGAGTCTGGCTGGGGCCAACGTCCTGACTTTC. Drawing the rest from reference TRBV2 and TRBJ2-6, the complete variable domain is EPEVTQTPSHQVTQMGQEVILRCVPISNHLYFYWYRQILGQKVEFLVSFYNNEISEKSEIFDDQFSVERPDGSNFTLKIRSTKLEDSAMYFCASRGPSLAGANVLTFGAGSRLTVL.

The chain uses TRBV7-2 and TRBJ2-1, with TRBD2 matching over 12 bases. CDR1 is SGHTA and CDR2 is FQGNSA in the germline V gene. The CDR3 is 14 amino acids. Trimming took 5 bases from V and 15 from J; bases not matched to a gene: 11. The CDR3 coding sequence is TGTGCCAGCAGCCATCCCCTTACTAGCGGGAGGTGGTTCTTC. This sequence encodes CASSHPLTSGRWFF.

This chain joins TRBV2 and TRBJ2-7; D may be TRBD2 (6 bases). Trimming left V 0 bases short and J 7 bases short, with 13 bases between. Germline V lookup: CDR1 SNHLY, CDR2 FYNNEI. This CDR3 has 14 residues. CDR3 residues: CASSEARRDEEQYF. CDR3 nucleotide sequence: TGTGCCAGCAGTGAAGCGCGGAGGGACGAGGAGCAGTACTTC.

The genes are TRBV6-6 and TRBJ1-1; D perhaps matches TRBD1 (5 bases). Germline CDR1 and CDR2: MNHNY and SVGAGI (reference sequence). The length of the CDR3 is 13 residues. V lost 6 bases, J lost 3 bases, and 11 bases lay in between. The CDR3 reads CASSLDTYTEAFF. The CDR3 coding sequence is TGTGCCAGCAGCCTGGACACTTACACTGAAGCTTTCTTT.

The chain uses TRBV5-5 and TRBJ2-1; D gene ambiguous. Germline values: CDR1 SGHKS, CDR2 YYEKEE (reference sequence). The CDR3 consists of 13 residues. Trimming cost V 2 bases and J 5 bases, with 8 bases left between them. Here the CDR3 DNA reads TGTGCCAGCAGCTTATCGCCCAACAATGAGCAGTTCTTC. It is translated as CASSLSPNNEQFF.

This sequence joins TRBV5-1 and TRBJ2-1; D uncertain. This CDR3 contains 15 residues. Per germline, CDR1 SGHRS and CDR2 YFSETQ. Trimming removed 4 bases from V and 3 bases from J, with 14 bases in between. The CDR3 spells CASSPGRGLYNEQFF. The CDR3 nucleotides are TGCGCCAGCAGCCCCGGCCGCGGCCTCTACAATGAGCAGTTCTTC.

The table lists this clone with a count of one. The V call is TRBV18, the J call TRBJ2-1; TRBD2 matches at 8 bases. The CDR3 totals 15 residues. Germline CDR1 reads KGHSH; CDR2 reads LQKENI. Trimming took 1 base from V and 5 from J; bases not matched to a gene: 4. The CDR3 coding sequence is TGTGCCAGCTCACCACTAGCGGGACGAAACAATGAGCAGTTCTTC. This sequence encodes CASSPLAGRNNEQFF.

The chain links TRBV18 to TRBJ1-4; D call uncertain. The length of the CDR3 is 13 residues. The ends were cut back, 2 bases at V and 6 bases at J, with 7 bases in the middle. Germline CDR1 and CDR2: KGHSH and LQKENI. The CDR3 loop reads CASSPGLDEKLFF. The CDR3, as DNA: TGTGCCAGCTCACCAGGGTTGGATGAAAAACTGTTTTTT.

About this clone itself: One junction end does not reproduce the germline sequence, and a read error may be involved. This chain uses TRBV7-7 with TRBJ1-2; no clear D. CDR3 size: 14 residues. Looked up from germline, CDR1 is SSHAT and CDR2 is FNYEAQ (reference sequence). The chain's CDR3 is CASSHVDGVDGYTF. In DNA form, the CDR3 reads TGTGCTAGCAGCCATGTAGACGGGGTGGATGGCTACACCTTC.

The J gene is TRBJ2-6, the V gene TRBV18, with D unclear. The V and J ends lost 5 bases and 2 bases respectively, with 7 bases between them. The CDR3 consists of 14 residues. Germline loops: CDR1 KGHSH, CDR2 LQKENI. This chain's CDR3 is CASSSETGANVLTF. The CDR3 nucleotides are TGTGCCAGCTCATCTGAGACTGGGGCCAACGTCCTGACTTTC.

The chain joins TRBV7-9 to TRBJ2-7, with TRBD2 as a possible D gene (6 bases). The length of the CDR3 is 14 residues. V lost 6 bases to trimming and J lost 6 bases, with 18 bases between them. CDR1 is SEHNR, CDR2 FQNEAQ, per germline (reference sequence). The CDR3 loop reads CASSYPGTSGEQYF. The CDR3 DNA reads as TGTGCCAGCAGTTACCCAGGGACTTCGGGCGAGCAGTACTTC.

The chain has TRBV28 and TRBJ1-5, with 7 bases lining up with TRBD1. The ends lost 3 bases at V and 4 bases at J; junction bases unmatched: 6. The CDR3 sequence is 15 residues long. The V gene's germline CDR1 is MDHEN and CDR2 SYDVKM. Written as DNA, the CDR3 is TGTGCCAGCAGTTTTGGGGACAGAACGAATCAGCCCCAGCATTTT. Protein product: CASSFGDRTNQPQHF. Variable domain in full (rest from reference TRBV28 and TRBJ1-5): DVKVTQSSRYLVKRTGEKVFLECVQDMDHENMFWYRQDPGLGLRLIYFSYDVKMKEKGDIPEGYSVSREKKERFSLILESASTNQTSMYLCASSFGDRTNQPQHFGDGTRLSIL.